This TCR beta chain originates from a study of vaccination and CD4 T cells after COVID-19. There are 13 residues in the CDR3. The ends were cut back, 1 base at V and 7 bases at J, with 10 bases in the middle. On this clonotype: What it binds is unknown.

General study results and limits: In convalescent patients, a median approximately 86% of post-vaccine SARS-CoV-2-reactive clones appeared only after vaccination.

Indicated treatment: approximately nine-day PBMC culture with coronavirus spike peptide pools or control peptides (ViraFEST assay). With the Oncomine TCR Beta short-read assay, DNA from cultured CD4+ T cells was sequenced. From cultured CD4+ T cells, genomic DNA was extracted. A single record per CDR3 protein comes from TCRdb applying MiXCR to the PCR reads. Among around 26,000 distinct CDR3 sequences listed, roughly 40% were seen once. The V gene is TRBV12-3 or TRBV12-4, the J gene TRBJ1-2; a possible D gene is TRBD1 (5 bases). The sequenced sample consisted of CD4+ T cells from blood, cultured in vitro. The clonotype originates from a human donor who had recovered from COVID-19. The CDR3 DNA reads as TGTGCCAGCAGTTTAGAGGGGCCCTTTGGCTACACCTTC. Translated: CASSLEGPFGYTF.